The 3 T cell receptor beta chains in this list originate from one sample, sequenced in a study of human T cells and chemical hapten exposure. Each CDR3 protein gets one entry after TCRdb re-called the RACE reads with MiXCR. This table holds tens of thousands of distinct CDR3 sequences, 10% to 13% found once. The time point was: patch test 2, 6 weeks after DPC sensitization. Specified treatment: therapeutic diphenylcyclopropenone sensitization with weekly scalp DPC. The sequences come from whole blood, collected in connection with sensitization to the hapten diphenylcyclopropenone (DPC). The origin of the receptors is a woman aged 45-60 years with alopecia areata. Some clones in this sample may be carry-over from other donors' samples.

This clonotype has at least ten counts. The chain employs TRBV10-3 and TRBJ2-1; TRBD2 matches 15 bases. Germline CDR1 and CDR2: ENHRY and SYGVKD. This CDR3 contains 12 residues. V was pared by 10 bases and J by 12 bases, with 4 bases of the junction left unmatched. CDR3 in amino acids: CATGLAGGLQFF. The CDR3 region has the DNA TGTGCCACAGGACTAGCGGGAGGGCTGCAGTTCTTC.

This chain connects TRBV18 to TRBJ1-1; weak D call: TRBD1 (5 bases). Trimming took 6 bases from V and 4 from J, leaving 15 bases between them. This CDR3 contains 14 residues. Per germline, CDR1 KGHSH and CDR2 LQKENI. The CDR3 is CASSSINGGTEAFF. Written as DNA, the CDR3 is TGTGCCAGCTCCTCAATAAATGGGGGCACTGAAGCTTTCTTT.

This clonotype has ten or more counts. This sequence joins TRBV29-1 and TRBJ1-2, with D hard to call. Germline V gene data show CDR1 as SQVTM and CDR2 as ANQGSEA. The V end was cut by 2 bases, the J end by 1 base, with 8 bases between. CDR3 length: 13 residues. The CDR3 DNA sequence: TGCAGCGTTGAATTGGCGGTTAACTATGGCTACACCTTC. Its translation: CSVELAVNYGYTF.